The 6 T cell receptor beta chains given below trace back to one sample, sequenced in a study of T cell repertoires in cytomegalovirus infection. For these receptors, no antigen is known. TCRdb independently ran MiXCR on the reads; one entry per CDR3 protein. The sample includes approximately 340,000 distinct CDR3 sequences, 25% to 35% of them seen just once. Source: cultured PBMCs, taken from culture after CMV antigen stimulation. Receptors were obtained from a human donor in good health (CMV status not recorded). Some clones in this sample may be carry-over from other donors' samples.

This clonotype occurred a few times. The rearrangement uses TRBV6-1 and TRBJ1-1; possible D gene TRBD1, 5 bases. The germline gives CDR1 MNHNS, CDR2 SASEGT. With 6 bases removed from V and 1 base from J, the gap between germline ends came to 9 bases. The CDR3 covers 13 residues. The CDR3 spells CASRNRRNTEAFF. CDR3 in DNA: TGTGCCAGCAGGAACAGGAGGAACACTGAAGCTTTCTTT.

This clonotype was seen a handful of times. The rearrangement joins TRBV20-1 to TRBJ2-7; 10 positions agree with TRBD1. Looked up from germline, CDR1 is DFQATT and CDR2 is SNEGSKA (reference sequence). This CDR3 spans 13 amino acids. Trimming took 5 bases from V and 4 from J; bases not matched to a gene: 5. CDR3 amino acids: CSAPPGQGYEQYF. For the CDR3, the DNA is TGCAGTGCTCCTCCGGGACAGGGGTACGAGCAGTACTTC.

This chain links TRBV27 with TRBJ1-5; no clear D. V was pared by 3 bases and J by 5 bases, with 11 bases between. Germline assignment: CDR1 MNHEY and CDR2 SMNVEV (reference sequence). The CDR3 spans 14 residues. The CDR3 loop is CASSFSGEYQPQHF. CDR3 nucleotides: TGTGCCAGCAGTTTTTCGGGTGAATATCAGCCCCAGCATTTT.

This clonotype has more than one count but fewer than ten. For the CDR3, the DNA is TGTGCCAGCAGTCCCTCCCTCGGGACAGGGGGAAATCAGCCCCAGCATTTT. This codes for CASSPSLGTGGNQPQHF. This sequence joins TRBV27 and TRBJ1-5, with TRBD1 identical over 11 bases. With 5 bases clipped from V and 4 bases from J, the junction kept 10 bases outside the gene matches. The V gene's germline CDR1 is MNHEY and CDR2 SMNVEV (reference sequence). This CDR3 has 17 residues.

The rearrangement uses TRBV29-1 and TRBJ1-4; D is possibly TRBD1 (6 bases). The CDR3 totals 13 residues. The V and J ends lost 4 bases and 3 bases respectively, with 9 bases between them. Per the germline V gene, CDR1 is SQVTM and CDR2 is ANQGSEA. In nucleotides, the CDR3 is TGCAGCGTTGCCAGGGGTGCTAATGAAAAACTGTTTTTT. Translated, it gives CSVARGANEKLFF.

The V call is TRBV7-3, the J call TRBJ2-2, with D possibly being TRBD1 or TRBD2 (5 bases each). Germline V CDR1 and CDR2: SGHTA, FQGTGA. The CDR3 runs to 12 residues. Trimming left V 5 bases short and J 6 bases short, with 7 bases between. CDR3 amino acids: CASSGTSGELFF. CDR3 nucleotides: TGTGCCAGCAGCGGGACGTCCGGGGAGCTGTTTTTT.